This entry lists 27 T cell receptor beta chains sequenced from one sample in a study of shared T cell receptors in the human thymus. Data came from immunoSEQ multiplex PCR; TCRdb stores just in-frame clones and leaves some out. Of about 660,000 clones in the sample, around nine tenths are singletons; the top ten hold 0.0095% to 0.012%. Another study also made use of these data, one on human thymus T cells.

The sample consisted of thymocytes. These receptors came from a boy under two years old with a congenital heart defect.

The chain is built from TRBV6-5 and TRBJ1-1; 7 bases map to TRBD1. Looked up from germline, CDR1 is MNHEY and CDR2 is SVGAGI. V was clipped by 6 bases and J by 4 bases; unmatched bases: 5. CDR3 length: 13 residues. The CDR3, as DNA: TGTGCCAGCAGATACCAGGGGGGCACTGAAGCTTTCTTT. Translation: CASRYQGGTEAFF.

CDR3 sequence: CASSLGSGGNQPQHF. The CDR3 DNA follows: TGTGCCAGCAGCTTGGGGTCGGGCGGGAATCAGCCCCAGCATTTT. The chain recombines TRBV5-5 with TRBJ1-5, with unresolved D. The germline V gene has CDR1 SGHKS and CDR2 YYEKEE (reference sequence). Trimming shortened V by 0 bases and J by 4 bases, and 11 bases separated the two germline ends. This CDR3 is 15 amino acids long.

This clone came up once. The chain recombines TRBV18 with TRBJ1-3; a weak D match, TRBD1 (5 bases). Trimming stripped 0 bases from V and 2 bases from J, with 8 bases between. Germline-derived CDR1 and CDR2 are KGHSH and LQKENI. The CDR3 sequence is 15 residues long. CDR3 sequence (DNA): TGTGCCAGCTCACCACCATCCAGGGCTGGAAACACCATATATTTT. It codes for CASSPPSRAGNTIYF.

A single count supports this clone. This chain links TRBV4-1 with TRBJ2-7, with TRBD2 identical over 10 bases. Germline V gene sequence: CDR1 MGHRA, CDR2 YSYEKL. V trimming: 0 bases; J trimming: 0 bases; junction bases outside the gene matches: 17. The length of the CDR3 is 21 residues. CDR3 region: CASSQESSGRALGSSSYEQYF. The CDR3 nucleotides are TGCGCCAGCAGCCAAGAGAGCAGCGGGAGGGCCCTCGGGTCTTCCTCCTACGAGCAGTACTTC.

The chain is built from TRBV9 and TRBJ2-5, with 8 bases fitting TRBD1. CDR3 length equals 16 residues. Germline CDR1 SGDLS, CDR2 YYNGEE. Germline trimming cut 0 bases from V and 2 bases from J; bases unmatched to any gene: 6. The CDR3 is CASSVGKRQGQETQYF. The CDR3 DNA reads TGTGCCAGCAGCGTAGGTAAAAGACAGGGGCAAGAGACCCAGTACTTC.

The chain uses TRBV28 and TRBJ2-1, with D maybe TRBD2 (5 bases). Trimming left V 8 bases short and J 4 bases short, with 18 bases between. CDR3 length equals 15 residues. CDR1 is MDHEN, CDR2 SYDVKM, per germline. The CDR3 sequence is CASDNYGSGYNEQFF. The CDR3 region has the DNA TGTGCCAGCGATAATTATGGGAGCGGTTACAATGAGCAGTTCTTC.

The rearrangement links TRBV28 to TRBJ2-1, with 7 bases identical to TRBD2. The V segment lost 3 bases and the J segment 2 bases; nucleotides outside the gene matches: 7. CDR1 and CDR2 from the germline V gene are MDHEN and SYDVKM. The CDR3 runs 16 residues. The CDR3 is CASSFVWEGTYNEQFF. DNA for the CDR3: TGTGCCAGCAGTTTTGTGTGGGAGGGCACCTACAATGAGCAGTTCTTC.

The V gene is TRBV7-2, the J gene TRBJ2-1; TRBD2 aligns across 10 bases. Trimming removed 1 base from V and 3 bases from J; junction bases left unmatched: 3. Germline CDR1 SGHTA, CDR2 FQGNSA. The CDR3 sequence is 16 residues long. This CDR3 is CASSLGRTSGYNEQFF. The CDR3 DNA is TGTGCCAGCAGCTTAGGCCGGACTAGCGGCTACAATGAGCAGTTCTTC.

The chain joins TRBV6-1 to TRBJ1-2; a weak D match, TRBD1 (6 bases). This CDR3 has 16 amino acids. V was trimmed by 2 bases and J by 4 bases, leaving 17 bases between them. Germline V CDR1 and CDR2: MNHNS, SASEGT. The chain's CDR3 is CASSELGRGGGYGYTF. CDR3 DNA: TGTGCCAGCAGTGAATTGGGCAGGGGCGGTGGCTATGGCTACACCTTC.

The genes are TRBV9 and TRBJ2-7; D remains ambiguous. CDR3 length equals 16 residues. CDR1 and CDR2 from the germline V gene are SGDLS and YYNGEE. V dropped 0 bases and J dropped 0 bases, with 13 bases sitting between them. CDR3: CASSVASDSSSYEQYF. CDR3 DNA sequence: TGTGCCAGCAGCGTAGCCAGCGACTCAAGCTCCTACGAGCAGTACTTC.

The chain carries TRBV12-5 and TRBJ1-3; maybe TRBD1 (5 bases). Germline lookup yields CDR1 LGHNT and CDR2 FRNRAP. Trimming removed 2 bases from V and 4 bases from J, with 9 bases in between. The CDR3 runs to 14 residues. CDR3 sequence (DNA): TGTGCTAGTGGTTTGTCGGGACTCGGAAACACCATATATTTT. It encodes CASGLSGLGNTIYF.

V gene TRBV5-5 combines with J gene TRBJ2-1; 11 bases fit TRBD2. The germline V gene has CDR1 SGHKS and CDR2 YYEKEE (reference sequence). This CDR3 has 15 amino acids. The J segment lost 4 bases and the V segment lost 4 bases, leaving 4 bases of the junction unmatched. CDR3 sequence: CASSPGLAAYNEQFF. CDR3 DNA: TGTGCCAGCAGCCCGGGACTAGCGGCTTACAATGAGCAGTTCTTC. Filled out from reference TRBV5-5 and TRBJ2-1, the complete variable domain reads DAGVTQSPTHLIKTRGQQVTLRCSPISGHKSVSWYQQVLGQGPQFIFQYYEKEERGRGNFPDRFSARQFPNYSSELNVNALLLGDSALYLCASSPGLAAYNEQFFGPGTRLTVL.

V is TRBV9 and J is TRBJ2-1; 7 nucleotides align to TRBD2. There are 16 residues in the CDR3. Unmatched junction bases numbered 6, after V lost 0 bases and J lost 3 bases. Germline loops: CDR1 SGDLS, CDR2 YYNGEE. The CDR3 region has the DNA TGTGCCAGCAGCGTAGAGGAGCGGGACTACTACAATGAGCAGTTCTTC. It yields the protein CASSVEERDYYNEQFF. The variable domain in full, completed from reference TRBV9 and TRBJ2-1, reads DSGVTQTPKHLITATGQRVTLRCSPRSGDLSVYWYQQSLDQGLQFLIQYYNGEERAKGNILERFSAQQFPDLHSELNLSSLELGDSALYFCASSVEERDYYNEQFFGPGTRLTVL.

The rearrangement uses TRBV27 and TRBJ2-7; 10 bases match TRBD2. Per germline, CDR1 MNHEY and CDR2 SMNVEV (reference sequence). The junction had 14 bases not matched to a gene; V was cut back by 7 bases and J by 5 bases. This CDR3 has 16 amino acids. The CDR3 sequence is CASIPTGLAGVHEQYF. Here the CDR3 DNA reads TGTGCCAGCATCCCAACCGGGCTAGCGGGAGTTCACGAGCAGTACTTC.

V gene TRBV5-6 combines with J gene TRBJ2-2; the match to TRBD2 covers 9 bases. Trimming at V came to 2 bases and at J to 6 bases, leaving 8 bases not matched to a gene. This CDR3 has 16 amino acids. Germline CDR1 is SGHDT and CDR2 is YYEEEE. CDR3 DNA: TGTGCCAGCAGCTTCTATAGCGGGAGAGGGGCCGGGGAGCTGTTTTTT. Encoded protein: CASSFYSGRGAGELFF.

This chain connects TRBV7-2 to TRBJ2-2, with 14 bases that match TRBD2. The V gene end was trimmed by 0 bases and the J gene end by 5 bases; junction bases not matched to a gene: 2. This CDR3 comprises 17 residues. In germline, CDR1 is SGHTA, CDR2 FQGNSA. CDR3 in amino acids: CASSLARTSGRTGELFF. The CDR3 nucleotides are TGTGCCAGCAGCTTAGCAAGGACTAGCGGGAGGACCGGGGAGCTGTTTTTT.

This rearrangement joins TRBV4-3 to TRBJ2-1, with 8 bases identical to TRBD1. The junction had 8 bases not matched to a gene; V was cut back by 1 base and J by 0 bases. The germline V gene encodes CDR1 LGHNA and CDR2 YSLEER. The CDR3 covers 18 residues. The CDR3 nucleotides read TGCGCCAGCAGCCAAGGCGAAGCGGACAGGGACTCCTACAATGAGCAGTTCTTC. It is translated as CASSQGEADRDSYNEQFF.

The rearrangement links TRBV7-9 to TRBJ2-7; 11 bases fit TRBD2. Germline CDR1 and CDR2: SEHNR and FQNEAQ (reference sequence). V lost 3 bases to trimming and J lost 5 bases; unmatched junction nucleotides: 18. CDR3 size: 19 residues. As DNA, the CDR3 is TGTGCCAGCAGCTTCCTCGACAGGGACCCTAGCGGGAGGATCCACGAGCAGTACTTC. It yields the protein CASSFLDRDPSGRIHEQYF.

The V and J genes are TRBV7-2 and TRBJ2-5; D gene uncertain. Per the germline V gene, CDR1 is SGHTA and CDR2 is FQGNSA. This CDR3 spans 12 amino acids. Trimming took 6 bases from V and 5 from J, leaving 10 bases between them. The CDR3 here is CASRSGQETQYF. As DNA, the CDR3 is TGTGCCAGCAGGTCAGGCCAGGAGACCCAGTACTTC.

The chain has TRBV21-1 and TRBJ2-3; the table's D call, TRBD1, was not checked against the DNA. TRBV21-1 is annotated as a pseudogene. This CDR3 contains 14 residues. The CDR3 nucleotides are TGTGCCAGCACCCCGGGGCAGGGGACAGATACGCAGTATTTT. Its protein product is CASTPGQGTDTQYF.

The gene calls are TRBV7-2 and TRBJ1-5, with a weak D call TRBD1 (6 bases). Deletions cut 3 bases from V and 3 bases from J, with 12 bases between. There are 15 residues in the CDR3. Germline lookup yields CDR1 SGHTA and CDR2 FQGNSA. This CDR3 is CASSLGGGSNQPQHF. The CDR3 DNA reads as TGTGCCAGCAGCTTGGGGGGGGGCTCCAATCAGCCCCAGCATTTT.

CDR3 in amino acids: CASSNYREETQYF. In DNA form, the CDR3 reads TGTGCCAGCAGTAACTACAGGGAGGAGACCCAGTACTTC. V gene TRBV25-1 combines with J gene TRBJ2-5; maybe TRBD1 (6 bases). V lost 5 bases and J 5 bases, leaving 12 bases between the germline ends. Germline lookup yields CDR1 MGHDK and CDR2 SYGVNS. This CDR3 comprises 13 residues.

This chain connects TRBV11-3 to TRBJ2-7; 12 bases align to TRBD1. Per germline, CDR1 SGHNT and CDR2 YENEEA. Germline trimming cut 5 bases from V and 7 bases from J; bases unmatched to any gene: 9. The CDR3 runs 15 residues. The CDR3, as DNA: TGTGCCAGCAGCGTAAGCCGGGACAGGGGGCAAGAGCAGTACTTC. Protein sequence: CASSVSRDRGQEQYF.

V and J are TRBV19 and TRBJ2-1; 8 nucleotides match TRBD2. Germline trimming cut 0 bases from V and 1 base from J; bases unmatched to any gene: 5. Germline lookup yields CDR1 LNHDA and CDR2 SQIVND (reference sequence). CDR3 length: 17 amino acids. This CDR3 reads CASSIEEAGVSYNEQFF. DNA for the CDR3: TGTGCCAGTAGTATAGAGGAAGCGGGAGTGTCCTACAATGAGCAGTTCTTC.

The chain employs TRBV7-9 and TRBJ2-7, with D hard to call. The CDR3 runs to 11 residues. The germline gives CDR1 SEHNR, CDR2 FQNEAQ (reference sequence). V was cut by 2 bases and J by 6 bases, with 5 bases left in between. In nucleotides, the CDR3 is TGTGCCAGCAGCTTATCATCCGAGCAGTACTTC. Translating it yields CASSLSSEQYF. Supplemented by reference TRBV7-9 and TRBJ2-7, the full variable domain reads DTGVSQNPRHKITKRGQNVTFRCDPISEHNRLYWYRQTLGQGPEFLTYFQNEAQLEKSRLLSDRFSAERPKGSFSTLEIQRTEQGDSAMYLCASSLSSEQYFGPGTRLTVT.

The chain combines TRBV27 with TRBJ2-4; D is unclear. Trimming shortened V by 6 bases and J by 0 bases, and 18 bases separated the two germline ends. This CDR3 comprises 17 residues. Germline values: CDR1 MNHEY, CDR2 SMNVEV (reference sequence). CDR3: CASRESRTPLAKNIQYF. The CDR3 DNA sequence: TGTGCCAGCAGAGAGTCCCGTACGCCTCTAGCCAAAAACATTCAGTACTTC.

The chain carries TRBV6-6 and TRBJ2-3, with D tentatively TRBD2 (5 bases). Germline CDR1 and CDR2: MNHNY and SVGAGI (reference sequence). CDR3 size: 16 residues. Trimming removed 6 bases at V and 3 bases at J, with 19 bases between. CDR3 bases: TGTGCCAGCAGACCTCAAGCGGTCCCCGATACAGATACGCAGTATTTT. It is translated as CASRPQAVPDTDTQYF.